This record concerns one TCR beta chain sequence. Germline CDR1 is LNHDA and CDR2 is SQIVND (reference sequence). V lost 7 bases to trimming and J lost 8 bases, with 23 bases between them. There are 16 residues in the CDR3. This table comes from immunoSEQ multiplex PCR, and its TCRdb copy is limited to in-frame clones, with some not included. Seen here are under 130,000 clones, roughly 91% observed once, and the top ten hold around 9.1%. This record comes from a study of T cell responses to AZD1222 COVID-19 vaccine. The starting material was peripheral blood, obtained on day 0 of AZD1222 vaccination. The genes are TRBV19 and TRBJ2-2, with D tentatively TRBD1 or TRBD2 (5 bases each). This TCR derives from an adult in good health. The CDR3 here is CASTSRGGRSLGELFF. The CDR3 DNA follows: TGTGCCAGTACCAGTCGGGGCGGTAGGAGTCTGGGGGAGCTGTTTTTT. The whole variable domain, remainder taken from reference TRBV19 and TRBJ2-2, is DGGITQSPKYLFRKEGQNVTLSCEQNLNHDAMYWYRQDPGQGLRLIYYSQIVNDFQKGDIAEGYSVSREKKESFPLTVTSAQKNPTAFYLCASTSRGGRSLGELFFGEGSRLTVL.